Sequencing of this T cell receptor beta chain was carried out in a study of T cell responses to AZD1222 COVID-19 vaccine. Remarks on this clone: Its antigen is unidentified.

Profiled with immunoSEQ multiplex PCR; TCRdb holds only in-frame clones, not every one. The profile shows about 130,000 clones, roughly nine tenths of them singletons. Trimming removed 0 bases from V and 7 bases from J, with 11 bases in between. The germline V gene encodes CDR1 SGHRS and CDR2 YFSETQ. CDR3 size: 13 residues. Points from the study as a whole: The donor cohort was predominantly white British with a female majority, and clonal diversity may have been underestimated.

This sequence was found in an adult in good health. This sequence joins TRBV5-1 and TRBJ2-7; D is uncertain. Source: peripheral blood, taken on day 0 of AZD1222 vaccination. The CDR3 spells CASSLVPVGEQYF. The CDR3 DNA reads TGCGCCAGCAGCTTGGTCCCCGTGGGGGAGCAGTACTTC.